This T cell receptor beta chain was captured in a study of T cells in narcolepsy (dated 2018 in TCRdb). General notes on the study: The study enrolled patients with narcolepsy type 1 or type 2 (NT1, NT2) together with healthy control donors. To look for autoreactive T cells in narcolepsy patients that target self-antigens of hypocretin neurons (hypocretin, TRIB2), the study used TCR Vbeta sequencing to follow clonotypes in blood and CSF.

For TCR Vbeta sequencing, memory CD4+ T cells were sorted ex vivo from the peripheral blood of narcolepsy patients and healthy controls. Libraries were constructed by the immunoSEQ multiplex PCR assay. TCRdb holds this immuneACCESS table with in-frame rearrangements only. Some clones are missing; in checked studies, unresolved V genes explain under half, and the rest has no known cause. The sample contains 25,000 to 30,000 clones, roughly four fifths of them found a single time. 0.75% to 1% of the sample is in the top ten clones. What the research found in general, with its limitations: Certain blood memory CD4+ repertoires from patients and controls had no sequences that matched autoreactive T cell clones. According to the report, autoreactive clonotypes were detected serially in the blood of the same patients and of different patients, but not in healthy controls. HCRT-specific and TRIB2-specific autoreactive clonotypes were highlighted in plots that compared CD4+ T cell clonotypes in CSF versus blood from the same patient. Numbers of sequenced blood memory CD4+ clonotypes were comparable, averaging approximately 40,000 in patients and about 33,000 in controls.

The table lists this clone with a few counts. Its antigen is still unknown. No much larger clonotype is one base removed from it; base qualities were not supplied. The germline V gene sets CDR1 to SGHVS and CDR2 to FQNEAQ. The germline V end is reduced by 4 bases and the J end by 9 bases; junction bases left unmatched: 6. The CDR3 runs 14 residues from the cysteine to the phenylalanine. The CDR3 DNA has 42 bases and is translated from base 1. This TCR was sampled from a human donor with narcolepsy. Sequenced sample: CD45RA- memory CD4+ T cells from PBMCs. This specimen's cell subset or site label, interpreted: memory T cells sorted ex vivo from peripheral blood. This sequence uses TRBV7-8 and TRBJ1-6; TRBD1 lines up with 7 middle nucleotides. The nucleotides are TGTGCCAGCAGCTCCAGGGGGTTGAGTTCACCCCTCCACTTT. Translated, it gives CASSSRGLSSPLHF. Extended through the reference TRBV7-8 and TRBJ1-6 proteins, this CDR3 yields the full variable domain: GAGVSQSPRYKVAKRGQDVALRCDPISGHVSLFWYQQALGQGPEFLTYFQNEAQLDKSGLPSDRFFAERPEGSVSTLKIQRTQQEDSAVYLCASSSRGLSSPLHFGNGTRLTVT.